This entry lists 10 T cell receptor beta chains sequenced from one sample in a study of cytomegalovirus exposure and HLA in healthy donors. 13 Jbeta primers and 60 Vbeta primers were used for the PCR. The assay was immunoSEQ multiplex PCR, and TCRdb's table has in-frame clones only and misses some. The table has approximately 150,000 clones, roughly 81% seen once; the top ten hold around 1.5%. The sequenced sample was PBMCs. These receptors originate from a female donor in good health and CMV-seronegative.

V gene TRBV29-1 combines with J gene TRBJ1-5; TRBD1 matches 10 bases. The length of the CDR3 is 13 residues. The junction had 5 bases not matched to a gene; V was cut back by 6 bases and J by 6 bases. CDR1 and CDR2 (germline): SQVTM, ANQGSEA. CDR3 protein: CSVGTGVTQPQHF. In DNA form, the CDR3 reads TGCAGCGTGGGGACAGGGGTTACTCAGCCCCAGCATTTT. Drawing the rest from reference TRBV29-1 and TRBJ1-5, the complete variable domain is SAVISQKPSRDICQRGTSLTIQCQVDSQVTMMFWYRQQPGQSLTLIATANQGSEATYESGFVIDKFPISRPNLTFSTLTVSNMSPEDSSIYLCSVGTGVTQPQHFGDGTRLSIL.

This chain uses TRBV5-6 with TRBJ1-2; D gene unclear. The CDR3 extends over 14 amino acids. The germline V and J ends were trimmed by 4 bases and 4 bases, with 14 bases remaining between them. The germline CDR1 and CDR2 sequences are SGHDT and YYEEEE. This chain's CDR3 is CASSPTASVYGYTF. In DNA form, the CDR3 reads TGTGCCAGCAGCCCCACAGCATCAGTCTATGGCTACACCTTC.

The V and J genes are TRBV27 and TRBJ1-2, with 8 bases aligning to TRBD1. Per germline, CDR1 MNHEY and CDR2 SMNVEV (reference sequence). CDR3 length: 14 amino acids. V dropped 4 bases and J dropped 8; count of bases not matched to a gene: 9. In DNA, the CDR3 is TGTGCCAGCAGTTCCGTCCAGGGGGCAGGAGGCTACACCTTC. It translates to CASSSVQGAGGYTF.

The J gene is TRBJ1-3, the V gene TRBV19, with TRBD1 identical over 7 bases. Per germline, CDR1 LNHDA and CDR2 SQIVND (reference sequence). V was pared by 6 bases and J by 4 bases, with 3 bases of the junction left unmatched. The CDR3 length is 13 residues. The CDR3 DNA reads TGTGCCAGTAGGGACAGGACCGGAAACACCATATATTTT. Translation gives CASRDRTGNTIYF.

CDR3 region: CASSWGGQGFAYEQYF. The CDR3 DNA is TGTGCCAGCAGTTGGGGGGGACAGGGTTTTGCCTACGAGCAGTACTTC. The gene calls are TRBV6-5 and TRBJ2-7; 9 bases line up with TRBD1. Losses at the gene ends were 4 bases for V and 2 bases for J; bases not matched to a gene: 9. The CDR3 has 16 amino acids. Germline assignment: CDR1 MNHEY and CDR2 SVGAGI.

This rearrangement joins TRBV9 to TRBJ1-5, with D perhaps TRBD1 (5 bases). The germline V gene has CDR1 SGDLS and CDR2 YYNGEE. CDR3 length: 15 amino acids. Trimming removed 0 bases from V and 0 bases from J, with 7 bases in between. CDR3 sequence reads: CASSVEGASNQPQHF. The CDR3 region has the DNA TGTGCCAGCAGCGTAGAAGGGGCTAGCAATCAGCCCCAGCATTTT.

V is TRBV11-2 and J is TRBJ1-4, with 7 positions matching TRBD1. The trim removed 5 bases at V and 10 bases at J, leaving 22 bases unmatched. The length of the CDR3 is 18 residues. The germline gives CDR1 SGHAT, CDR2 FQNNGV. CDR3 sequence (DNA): TGTGCCAGCAGCCTAAGGCCGGTGACAGGGACCTTTCTTGGAAAACTGTTTTTT. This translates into CASSLRPVTGTFLGKLFF.

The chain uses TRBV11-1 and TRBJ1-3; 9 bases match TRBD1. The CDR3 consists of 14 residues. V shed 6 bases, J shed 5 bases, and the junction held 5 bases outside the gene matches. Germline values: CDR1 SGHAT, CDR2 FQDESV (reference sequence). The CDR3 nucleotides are TGTGCCAGCAGTCGGACAGGGGATCGAAACACCATATATTTT. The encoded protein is CASSRTGDRNTIYF.

The CDR3 DNA sequence: TGTGCCAGCAGCCAGAGCCTCCGGGACAGAACCTACAATGAGCAGTTCTTC. It yields the protein CASSQSLRDRTYNEQFF. The rearrangement links TRBV14 to TRBJ2-1; 7 bases are shared with TRBD1. The CDR3 length is 17 residues. Germline CDR1 reads SGHDN; CDR2 reads FVKESK. With V trimmed by 3 bases and J by 2 bases, 10 bases remained unmatched.

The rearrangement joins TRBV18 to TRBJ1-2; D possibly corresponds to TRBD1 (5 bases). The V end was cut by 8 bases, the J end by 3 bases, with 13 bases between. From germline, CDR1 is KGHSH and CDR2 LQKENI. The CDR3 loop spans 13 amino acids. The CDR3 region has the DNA TGTGCCAGCACCGGGGGGGAGGACTATGGCTACACCTTC. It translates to CASTGGEDYGYTF.